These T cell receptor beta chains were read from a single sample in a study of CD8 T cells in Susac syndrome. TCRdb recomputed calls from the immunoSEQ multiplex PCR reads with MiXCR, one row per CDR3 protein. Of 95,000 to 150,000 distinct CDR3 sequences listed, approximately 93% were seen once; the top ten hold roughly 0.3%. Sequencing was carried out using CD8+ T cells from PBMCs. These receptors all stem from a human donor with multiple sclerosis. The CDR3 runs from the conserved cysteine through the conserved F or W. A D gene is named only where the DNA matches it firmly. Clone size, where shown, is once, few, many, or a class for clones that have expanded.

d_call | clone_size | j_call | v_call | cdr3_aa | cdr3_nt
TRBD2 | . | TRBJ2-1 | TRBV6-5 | CASSLAGGEGNEQFF | TGTGCCAGCAGTCTAGCGGGAGGGGAAGGCAATGAGCAGTTCTTC
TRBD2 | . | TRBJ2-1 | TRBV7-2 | CASSFPSLAVEQFF | TGTGCCAGCAGCTTTCCTTCTCTAGCGGTCGAGCAGTTCTTC
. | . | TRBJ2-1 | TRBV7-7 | CASSVNLINEQFF | TGTGCTAGCAGCGTAAACTTAATCAATGAGCAGTTCTTC
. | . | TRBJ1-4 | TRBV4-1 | CASSRPRGSTNEKLFF | TGCGCCAGCAGCCGACCGCGGGGATCAACTAATGAAAAACTGTTTTTT
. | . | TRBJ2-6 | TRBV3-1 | CASSLFGAPSGANVLTF | TGTGCCAGCAGCCTATTCGGGGCGCCCTCTGGGGCCAACGTCCTGACTTTC
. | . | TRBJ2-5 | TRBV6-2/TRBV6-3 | CASGQPTPRQYF | TGTGCCAGCGGTCAACCGACCCCAAGGCAGTACTTC
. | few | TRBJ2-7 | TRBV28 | CASGRSYEQYF | TGTGCCAGCGGCAGAAGTTACGAGCAGTACTTC
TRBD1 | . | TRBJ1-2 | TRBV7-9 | CASSPDRGDGYTF | TGTGCCAGCAGCCCCGACAGGGGAGATGGCTACACCTTC
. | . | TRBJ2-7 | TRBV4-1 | CASSQEDYEQYF | TGCGCCAGCAGCCAAGAAGACTACGAGCAGTACTTC
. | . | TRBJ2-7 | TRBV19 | CASSIKVLREQYF | TGTGCCAGTAGTATAAAAGTGTTGAGGGAGCAGTACTTC
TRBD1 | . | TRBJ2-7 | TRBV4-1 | CASSQVPTGGVYEQYF | TGCGCCAGCAGCCAAGTTCCCACAGGGGGCGTCTACGAGCAGTACTTC
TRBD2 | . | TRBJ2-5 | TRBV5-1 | CASSTGGERQETQYF | TGCGCCAGCAGTACGGGAGGAGAGCGACAAGAGACCCAGTACTTC
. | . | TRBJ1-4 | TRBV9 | CASSVGQSLAEKLFF | TGTGCCAGCAGCGTAGGACAGTCCTTAGCCGAAAAACTGTTTTTT
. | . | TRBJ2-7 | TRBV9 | CASSATLSSYEQYF | TGTGCCAGCAGCGCTACCCTTTCCTCCTACGAGCAGTACTTC
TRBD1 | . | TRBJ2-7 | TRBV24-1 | CATSDGYRGREQYF | TGTGCCACCAGTGATGGATACAGGGGACGCGAGCAGTACTTC
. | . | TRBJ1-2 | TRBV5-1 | CASRPRGPRVYGYTF | TGCGCCAGCAGACCGCGGGGGCCGAGGGTTTATGGCTACACCTTC
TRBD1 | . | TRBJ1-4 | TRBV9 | CASGQGTTNEKLFF | TGTGCCAGCGGACAGGGAACAACTAATGAAAAACTGTTTTTT
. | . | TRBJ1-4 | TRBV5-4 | CASSPETREKLFF | TGTGCCAGCAGCCCCGAGACGCGGGAAAAACTGTTTTTT
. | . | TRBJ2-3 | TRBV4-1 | CASRLDRSTDTQYF | TGCGCCAGCAGACTCGACAGGAGCACAGATACGCAGTATTTT
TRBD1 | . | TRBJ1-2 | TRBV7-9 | CASSLVQGDGYGYTF | TGTGCCAGCAGCTTAGTTCAGGGGGATGGCTATGGCTACACCTTC
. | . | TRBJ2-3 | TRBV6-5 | CASSYGASNTQYF | TGTGCCAGCAGTTACGGGGCTAGCAATACGCAGTATTTT
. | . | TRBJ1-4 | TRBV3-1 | CASSQSRDAWEKLFF | TGTGCCAGCAGCCAGTCTCGGGACGCCTGGGAAAAACTGTTTTTT
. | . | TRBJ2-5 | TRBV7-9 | CASSSFRQHQETQYF | TGTGCCAGCAGCTCCTTCCGACAGCACCAAGAGACCCAGTACTTC
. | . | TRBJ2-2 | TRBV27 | CASSTGTGELFF | TGTGCCAGCAGCACAGGCACCGGGGAGCTGTTTTTT
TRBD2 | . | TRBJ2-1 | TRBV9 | CASSGSGEQFF | TGTGCCAGCAGCGGTAGCGGGGAGCAGTTCTTC
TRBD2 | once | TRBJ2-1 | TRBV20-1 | CSARTSGGIQVF | TGCAGTGCTAGGACTAGCGGGGGGATTCAGGTCTTC
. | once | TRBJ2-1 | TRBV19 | CASSIRDANEQFF | TGTGCCAGTAGTATAAGGGACGCCAATGAGCAGTTCTTC
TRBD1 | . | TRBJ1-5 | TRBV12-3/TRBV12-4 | CASSATGGDGPQHF | TGTGCCAGCAGCGCGACAGGGGGAGACGGGCCCCAGCATTTT
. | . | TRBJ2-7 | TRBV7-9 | CASTPPFSDEQYF | TGTGCCAGCACCCCTCCTTTTTCGGACGAGCAGTACTTC
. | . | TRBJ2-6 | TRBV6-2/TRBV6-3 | CASVTAPGANVLTF | TGTGCCAGCGTTACAGCTCCTGGGGCCAACGTCCTGACTTTC
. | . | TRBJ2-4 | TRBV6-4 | CASNPGLGMLAKNIQYF | TGTGCCAGCAACCCGGGACTGGGCATGCTAGCCAAAAACATTCAGTACTTC
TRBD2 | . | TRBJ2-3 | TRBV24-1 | CATGASGSTDTQYF | TGTGCCACCGGGGCTAGCGGGTCCACAGATACGCAGTATTTT
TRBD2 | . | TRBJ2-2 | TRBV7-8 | CASSNPRTSGGPTTGELFF | TGTGCCAGCAGCAACCCCCGGACTAGCGGGGGACCGACTACCGGGGAGCTGTTTTTT
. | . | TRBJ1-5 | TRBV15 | CATSIARGNQPQHF | TGTGCCACCAGCATTGCCAGGGGCAATCAGCCCCAGCATTTT
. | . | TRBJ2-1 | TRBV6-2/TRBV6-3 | CASRLSRIAVHEQFF | TGTGCCAGCAGGCTATCTAGAATTGCCGTCCATGAGCAGTTCTTC
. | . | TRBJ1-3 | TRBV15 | CATSRDLNGTEAGNTIYF | TGTGCCACCAGCAGAGATCTGAATGGAACAGAGGCTGGAAACACCATATATTTT
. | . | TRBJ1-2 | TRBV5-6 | CASSLAVSTYDGYTF | TGTGCCAGCAGCTTGGCTGTCAGCACATACGATGGCTACACCTTC
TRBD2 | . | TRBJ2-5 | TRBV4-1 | CASSQDRASGGTQYF | TGCGCCAGCAGCCAAGATAGGGCTAGCGGGGGGACCCAGTACTTC
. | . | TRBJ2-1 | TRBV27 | CASSRGLRGNEQFF | TGTGCCAGCAGTCGAGGGTTAAGGGGCAATGAGCAGTTCTTC
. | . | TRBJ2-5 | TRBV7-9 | CASSFQGLGETQYF | TGTGCCAGCAGCTTTCAGGGGTTGGGAGAGACCCAGTACTTC
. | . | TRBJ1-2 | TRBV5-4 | CASTGEALGYTF | TGTGCCAGCACCGGGGAGGCTTTAGGCTACACCTTC
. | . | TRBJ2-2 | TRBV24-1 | CATTGGTGLPGELFF | TGTGCCACCACCGGAGGGACCGGGCTTCCCGGGGAGCTGTTTTTT
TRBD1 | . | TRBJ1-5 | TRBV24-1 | CATSEGTGPGGNQPQHF | TGTGCCACCAGTGAGGGGACAGGGCCAGGGGGCAATCAGCCCCAGCATTTT
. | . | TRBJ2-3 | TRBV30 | CAWSPTGSALDTQYF | TGTGCCTGGAGCCCAACCGGGAGCGCTTTGGATACGCAGTATTTT
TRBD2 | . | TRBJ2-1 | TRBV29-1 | CSVPSGNSYNEQFF | TGCAGCGTTCCTAGCGGCAACTCCTACAATGAGCAGTTCTTC
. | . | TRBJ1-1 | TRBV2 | CASISPRQVTEAFF | TGTGCCAGCATCTCACCTAGACAAGTCACTGAAGCTTTCTTT
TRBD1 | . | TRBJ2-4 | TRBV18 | CASSPNRGPIIQYF | TGTGCCAGCTCACCAAACAGGGGGCCTATCATTCAGTACTTC
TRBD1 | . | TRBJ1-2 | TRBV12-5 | CASGPSTGGGFVRGGYTF | TGTGCTAGTGGTCCCTCGACAGGGGGCGGTTTTGTCCGAGGAGGCTACACCTTC